The rows below give T cell receptor beta chains drawn from one sample of a study of CD8 T cells in Susac syndrome. TCRdb reprocessed the immunoSEQ multiplex PCR reads via MiXCR and lists one record per CDR3 protein. Here the sample spans about 280,000 distinct CDR3 sequences, around 83% being singletons. Sequencing was carried out using CD8+ T cells from PBMCs. Source of these receptors: a human donor with multiple sclerosis. The CDR3 runs from the conserved cysteine through the conserved F or W. Each record gives: V gene, D gene, clone size, CDR3 length, J gene, CDR3 protein, CDR3 DNA. A D gene is named only where the DNA matches it firmly. The size entry is marked missing in some rows and otherwise reads once, few, many or a size class.

TRBV2	-	few	12	TRBJ2-7	CASSPEGHEQYF	TGTGCCAGCAGTCCGGAAGGCCACGAGCAGTACTTC
TRBV9	-	-	14	TRBJ2-5	CASSQYGQKETQYF	TGTGCCAGCAGCCAATACGGACAGAAAGAGACCCAGTACTTC
TRBV20-1	-	-	13	TRBJ2-2	CSARDGNTGELFF	TGCAGTGCTAGGGACGGCAACACCGGGGAGCTGTTTTTT
TRBV27	-	-	15	TRBJ2-2	CASSLLVGGDGELFF	TGTGCCAGCAGTTTATTAGTGGGGGGCGACGGGGAGCTGTTTTTT
TRBV4-1	TRBD1	-	15	TRBJ2-7	CASSLREGTGYEQYF	TGCGCCAGCAGCCTACGAGAAGGGACAGGGTACGAGCAGTACTTC
TRBV12-3/TRBV12-4	TRBD1	-	16	TRBJ1-1	CASSPLDRAPNTEAFF	TGTGCCAGCAGTCCACTGGACAGGGCCCCGAACACTGAAGCTTTCTTT
TRBV27	-	-	15	TRBJ1-5	CASSTRGARDQPQHF	TGTGCCAGCAGTACGAGGGGGGCGCGGGATCAGCCCCAGCATTTT
TRBV28	TRBD1	few	15	TRBJ2-5	CASSFPDRGRVPKYF	TGTGCCAGCAGTTTCCCGGACAGGGGGCGCGTGCCGAAGTACTTC
TRBV15	-	-	16	TRBJ2-3	CATSRDRASGTDTQYF	TGTGCCACCAGCAGAGATCGGGCTAGCGGCACAGATACGCAGTATTTT
TRBV25-1	-	-	14	TRBJ2-2	CASSKTENTGELFF	TGTGCCAGCAGTAAAACAGAGAACACCGGGGAGCTGTTTTTT
TRBV27	TRBD1	-	12	TRBJ1-2	CASSLRGQGYTF	TGTGCCAGCAGTCTCAGGGGGCAAGGCTACACCTTC
TRBV6-1	-	-	14	TRBJ1-1	CASSEIDSNTEAFF	TGTGCCAGCAGTGAAATAGACAGTAACACTGAAGCTTTCTTT
TRBV6-1	-	-	16	TRBJ2-3	CASSGETGPNTDTQYF	TGTGCCAGCAGCGGGGAGACAGGACCGAACACAGATACGCAGTATTTT
TRBV27	TRBD2	few	15	TRBJ2-7	CASSGTGTSAYEQYF	TGTGCCAGCAGTGGGACCGGGACTAGCGCCTACGAGCAGTACTTC
TRBV2	-	-	11	TRBJ1-1	CASYAGTEAFF	TGTGCCAGCTACGCAGGGACTGAAGCTTTCTTT
TRBV19	-	-	15	TRBJ1-1	CASSIDSFGNTEAFF	TGTGCCAGTAGTATAGATTCCTTCGGGAACACTGAAGCTTTCTTT
TRBV5-5	-	-	16	TRBJ2-1	CASSGTMGGSMNEQFF	TGTGCCAGCAGCGGTACGATGGGCGGGTCGATGAATGAGCAGTTCTTC
TRBV7-6	TRBD1	-	16	TRBJ2-7	CASSRGPGQVTYEQYF	TGTGCCAGCAGCCGAGGACCGGGACAGGTCACCTACGAGCAGTACTTC
TRBV20-1	TRBD2	-	15	TRBJ2-7	CSAREHSSGGHEQYF	TGCAGTGCTAGGGAGCACTCCAGCGGGGGACACGAGCAGTACTTC
TRBV29-1	-	once	20	TRBJ2-1	CTEVGGRDRQSGSNYNEQFF	TGCACCGAAGTGGGGGGTAGGGACAGGCAAAGCGGGAGCAACTACAATGAGCAGTTCTTC
TRBV12-3/TRBV12-4	-	-	13	TRBJ2-3	CASSSGVPDTQYF	TGTGCCAGCAGTTCCGGCGTCCCAGATACGCAGTATTTT
TRBV7-9	-	-	15	TRBJ2-7	CASSLGALALKEQYF	TGTGCCAGCAGCTTAGGGGCTTTGGCCCTGAAGGAGCAGTACTTC
TRBV27	-	once	15	TRBJ2-7	CASSPLLGLVNEQYF	TGTGCCAGCAGTCCCCTACTGGGTCTAGTGAACGAGCAGTACTTC
TRBV10-3	-	-	17	TRBJ1-1	CAISESSPRTGNTEAFF	TGTGCCATCAGTGAGTCGAGCCCCCGGACGGGTAACACTGAAGCTTTCTTT
TRBV18	-	-	13	TRBJ2-7	CASSPGGTYEQYF	TGTGCCAGCTCACCAGGGGGAACCTACGAGCAGTACTTC
TRBV5-1	-	-	17	TRBJ2-7	CASSLKVGGGHSYEQYF	TGCGCCAGCAGCTTGAAGGTAGGCGGGGGCCACTCCTACGAGCAGTACTTC
TRBV7-3	-	once	14	TRBJ2-7	CASSLAGNDYEQYF	TGTGCCAGCAGCTTAGCGGGTAACGACTACGAGCAGTACTTC
TRBV29-1	-	-	15	TRBJ2-1	CSVSRTSNSHNEQFF	TGCAGCGTTTCTCGTACTAGTAACTCCCACAATGAGCAGTTCTTC
TRBV27	TRBD1	-	13	TRBJ2-7	CASRLQGSYEQYF	TGTGCCAGCAGACTACAGGGGTCCTACGAGCAGTACTTC
TRBV15	-	-	12	TRBJ2-7	CATSRDRYEQYF	TGTGCCACCAGCAGAGATCGCTACGAGCAGTACTTC
TRBV20-1	-	-	15	TRBJ1-2	CSHRDDLQPLYGYTF	TGCAGTCATCGGGACGACCTTCAACCCCTCTATGGCTACACCTTC
TRBV7-9	-	few	13	TRBJ2-7	CASWGPGVYEQYF	TGTGCCAGCTGGGGACCGGGCGTTTACGAGCAGTACTTC
TRBV20-1	-	-	16	TRBJ2-7	CSARDPDPGANYEQYF	TGCAGTGCTAGAGACCCAGACCCAGGGGCCAACTACGAGCAGTACTTC
TRBV2	-	-	12	TRBJ2-7	CATRTGSYEQYF	TGTGCCACAAGGACTGGCTCCTACGAGCAGTACTTC
TRBV6-1	TRBD2	-	19	TRBJ2-1	CASSGTRTSGRESYNEQFF	TGTGCCAGCAGTGGAACCCGGACTAGCGGGAGAGAGTCCTACAATGAGCAGTTCTTC
TRBV19	TRBD2	-	15	TRBJ2-1	CASTTTSGNLNEQFF	TGTGCCAGTACCACGACTAGCGGTAACCTCAATGAGCAGTTCTTC
TRBV10-1	TRBD2	-	17	TRBJ2-1	CASSESIGTSGANEQFF	TGCGCCAGCAGTGAGTCAATAGGGACTAGCGGGGCCAATGAGCAGTTCTTC
TRBV5-1	-	-	17	TRBJ1-1	CASSSFSPGTRNTEAFF	TGCGCCAGCAGCTCCTTTAGTCCCGGGACAAGGAACACTGAAGCTTTCTTT
TRBV6-5	TRBD1	-	17	TRBJ2-1	CASSYSTGRGQEDEQFF	TGTGCCAGCAGTTACTCGACCGGCAGGGGGCAGGAGGATGAGCAGTTCTTC
TRBV28	-	-	14	TRBJ2-5	CASSFEQGFETQYF	TGTGCCAGCAGTTTTGAACAGGGCTTCGAGACCCAGTACTTC
TRBV9	TRBD2	-	16	TRBJ2-3	CASSVPRGGGPDTQYF	TGTGCCAGCAGCGTACCTCGCGGGGGGGGCCCAGATACGCAGTATTTT
TRBV7-2	-	-	14	TRBJ2-7	CASSFGGPIHEQYF	TGTGCCAGCAGCTTCGGAGGGCCGATCCACGAGCAGTACTTC
TRBV5-1	TRBD2	-	18	TRBJ2-3	CASSLYPLTSGVKDTQYF	TGCGCCAGCAGCTTGTACCCCCTGACTAGCGGAGTTAAAGATACGCAGTATTTT
TRBV7-9	-	-	17	TRBJ2-6	CASSQDRINPGANVLTF	TGTGCCAGCAGCCAAGACAGGATAAACCCTGGGGCCAACGTCCTGACTTTC
TRBV30	TRBD2	-	15	TRBJ2-1	CAWNPPSGKGNEQFF	TGTGCCTGGAACCCCCCTAGCGGAAAAGGCAATGAGCAGTTCTTC